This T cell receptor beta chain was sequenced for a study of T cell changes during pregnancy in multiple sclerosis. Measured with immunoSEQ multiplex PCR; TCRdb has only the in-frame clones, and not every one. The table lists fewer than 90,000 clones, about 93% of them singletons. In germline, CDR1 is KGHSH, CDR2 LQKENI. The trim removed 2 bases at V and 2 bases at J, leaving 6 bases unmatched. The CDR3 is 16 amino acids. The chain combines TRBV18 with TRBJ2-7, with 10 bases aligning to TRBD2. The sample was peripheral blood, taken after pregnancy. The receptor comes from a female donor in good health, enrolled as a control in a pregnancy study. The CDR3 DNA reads TGTGCCAGCTCACCAAGACTCCTAGCGGGGGCCTACGAGCAGTACTTC. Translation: CASSPRLLAGAYEQYF.